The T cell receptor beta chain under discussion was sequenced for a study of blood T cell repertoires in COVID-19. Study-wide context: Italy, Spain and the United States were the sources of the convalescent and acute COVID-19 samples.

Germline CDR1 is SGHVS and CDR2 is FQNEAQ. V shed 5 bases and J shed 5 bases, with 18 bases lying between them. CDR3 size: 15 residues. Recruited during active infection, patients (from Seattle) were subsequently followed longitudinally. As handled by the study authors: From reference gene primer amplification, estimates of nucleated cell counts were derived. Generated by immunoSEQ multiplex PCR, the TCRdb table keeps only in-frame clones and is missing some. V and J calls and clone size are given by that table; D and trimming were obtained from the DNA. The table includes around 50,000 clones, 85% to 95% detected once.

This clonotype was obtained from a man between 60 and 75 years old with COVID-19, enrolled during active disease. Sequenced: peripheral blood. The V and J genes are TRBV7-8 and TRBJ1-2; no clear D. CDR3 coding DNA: TGTGCCAGCAGCCGGACGGGAGTCCGCCAGTATGGCTACACCTTC. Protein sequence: CASSRTGVRQYGYTF.